This T cell receptor beta chain was captured in a study of blood T cells in healthy people across ages. The CDR3 contains 14 residues. V was cut by 4 bases and J by 4 bases, with 13 bases left in between. Germline V gives CDR1 SGHRS, CDR2 YFSETQ. With a J-beta primer mix and a sample-barcoded 5' primer, a second PCR ran about 7 to 12 cycles. Each cDNA molecule was tagged by a template-switch adaptor with 12 random nucleotides. Each sample provided no less than 3 million CDR3-containing paired-end reads. MiXCR, run by TCRdb on the 5' RACE reads, gives a single entry per CDR3 protein. The data contain 1,500,000 or so distinct CDR3 sequences, roughly 64% of them singletons.

The V and J genes are TRBV5-1 and TRBJ2-3, with D perhaps TRBD2 (5 bases). The receptor comes from a man aged 18 to 35 in good health. Sample: blood. The DNA of the CDR3 is TGCGCCAGCAGCGACCGGACGGGATCAGATACGCAGTATTTT. The encoded protein is CASSDRTGSDTQYF.